Reported below is one T cell receptor (beta chain). This specimen comes from a study of blood T cell repertoires in COVID-19. Turning to the study itself: Sites in the United States, Italy and Spain provided acute and convalescent COVID-19 samples. From T cells, B-cell-depleted T cells, or PBMCs came the material, which was cDNA or gDNA.

The CDR3 covers 13 residues. The germline CDR1 and CDR2 sequences are MNHEY and SMNVEV (reference sequence). V dropped 7 bases and J dropped 5 bases, with 15 bases sitting between them. Methods used by the authors: Reference gene primer amplification yielded estimated nucleated cell counts. Here immunoSEQ multiplex PCR was the method, and the copy in TCRdb shows in-frame clones only, minus some. V, J and clone size are taken as reported in that table, and D and trimming were inferred from the DNA itself. The sample contains some 89,000 clones, approximately 84% of which appear only once. The TCR sequence derives from a man aged 55 to 70 with acute or convalescent COVID-19. This chain joins TRBV27 and TRBJ2-7; a weak D match, TRBD2 (5 bases). The sample taken for sequencing was peripheral blood. Here the CDR3 DNA reads TGTGCCAGCACAACGCGCCTAGCCAACGAGCAGTACTTC. Its translation: CASTTRLANEQYF.